This entry concerns a single T cell receptor beta chain. The data derive from a study of blood T cell repertoires in COVID-19. About the study: From the United States, Italy and Spain came samples of acute and convalescent COVID-19. Sample material is recorded as cDNA or gDNA derived from T cells, B-cell-depleted T cells, or PBMCs.

Produced via immunoSEQ multiplex PCR; TCRdb's table is partial and in-frame only. The table shows more than 140,000 clones, with approximately 82% occurring only once. This CDR3 spans 16 amino acids. Germline loops: CDR1 SGHTA, CDR2 FQGTGA. The J segment lost 4 bases and the V segment lost 5 bases, leaving 9 bases of the junction unmatched. The clonotype originates from a human donor in a cohort sampled during active COVID-19. The specimen sequenced was peripheral blood. This chain links TRBV7-3 with TRBJ2-3; 10 positions agree with TRBD1. CDR3 protein: CASSPSGQGFPDTQYF. CDR3 nucleotide sequence: TGTGCCAGCAGCCCCTCGGGACAGGGGTTCCCAGATACGCAGTATTTT.